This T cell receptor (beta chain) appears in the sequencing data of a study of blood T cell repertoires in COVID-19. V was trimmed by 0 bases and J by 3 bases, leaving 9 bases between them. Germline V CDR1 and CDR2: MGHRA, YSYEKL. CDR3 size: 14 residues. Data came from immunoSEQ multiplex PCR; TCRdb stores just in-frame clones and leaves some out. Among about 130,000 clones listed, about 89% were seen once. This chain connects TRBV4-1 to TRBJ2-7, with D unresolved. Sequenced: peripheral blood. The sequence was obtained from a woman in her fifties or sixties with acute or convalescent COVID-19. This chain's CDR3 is CASSQDALVYEQYV. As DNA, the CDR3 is TGCGCCAGCAGCCAAGACGCACTCGTCTACGAGCAGTACGTC.